This T cell receptor (beta chain) was recovered during a study of T-cell reconstitution after alpha-beta-depleted transplantation in children (dated by TCRdb to about 2016). Looking at the study overall: Using TCR repertoire profiling, the study quantitatively followed how T-cell immune reconstitution unfolded in children after TCRalphabeta/CD19-depleted allogeneic hematopoietic cell transplantation. Results the study describes overall, beyond this receptor: Over the following months the frequencies of hyperexpanded clones went down, and after one year T-cell counts and TCRbeta diversity were mostly credited to newly produced T cells. The apparently early recovery of alphabetaT-cell counts about two months after transplant reportedly depended on only several hundred rapidly expanded clones that came from non-depleted graft cells. In some patients, the high TCRbeta diversity seen at day 60 was put down to recipient T cells and intrathymic progenitors that had survived conditioning.

This specimen's treatment or condition label, per the study, means: allogeneic hematopoietic cell transplantation with graft depleted of TCRalphabeta T cells and CD19 B cells. Transplant recipients were children who received TCRalphabeta/CD19-depleted allogeneic hematopoietic cell grafts. Libraries were constructed by PCR. For sequencing, an Illumina HiSeq 2500 was employed. TCR libraries were prepared with molecular barcoding, using unique molecular identifiers to normalize TCRbeta repertoire quantification. TCRdb redid the processing of the public reads, applying fastp at Q25 and MiXCR, and retained in-frame beta chains. Rows are combined by CDR3 protein, so each entry shows the most common genes and DNA. The sample table holds approximately 150,000 distinct CDR3 sequences, of which around 8.5% were seen once. The ten biggest clones cover 18% of the sample. This clonotype appeared a few times. It lacks a known antigen. No base quality values were provided; no much bigger clone lies one nucleotide off.

This specimen consisted of PBMCs, mostly from graft donor cells, obtained 180 days after TCRalphabeta/CD19-depleted stem cell transplant. This TCR was recovered from a female patient under 10 years old who had a stem cell transplant for congenital amegakaryocytic thrombocytopenia, so the T cells may come from the graft donor.

The DNA sequence is given as TGTGCCAGCAGTTTTTTGCGGAATGAGCAGTTCTTC. The encoded protein is CASSFLRNEQFF. The sequence joins TRBV12-3 or TRBV12-4 to TRBJ2-1; the D gene cannot be named for sure. Measured from the cysteine to the phenylalanine, the CDR3 is 12 residues long. The sequence is cut down to CDR3 DNA, 36 bases in frame from base 1. Between the V and J ends, shortened by 3 bases and 7 bases respectively, the junction contains 7 bases.